This record concerns one TCR beta chain sequence. The CDR3 has 15 residues. V lost 3 bases and J lost 7; bases outside the gene matches: 7. Germline V gene sequence: CDR1 SGHDT, CDR2 YYEEEE. RNA totalling about 0.45 to 1 ug underwent reverse transcription with random hexamers. TCRdb reanalysed the immunoSEQ multiplex PCR reads using MiXCR and keeps one entry per CDR3 protein. The sample yields 150,000 to 200,000 distinct CDR3 sequences, about 90% seen once. This sample stems from a study of CD8 T cells in Susac syndrome. Through negative isolation, CD4+ and CD8+ T cells were obtained, while TEMRA cells were enriched using FACS.

The chain links TRBV5-6 to TRBJ2-1; 10 nucleotides align to TRBD2. The TCR sequence derives from a human donor in good health. The sequenced sample was CD4+ T cells from PBMCs. CDR3 in amino acids: CASSSRLAGTNEQFF. For the CDR3, the DNA is TGTGCCAGCAGCTCACGACTAGCGGGTACGAATGAGCAGTTCTTC.